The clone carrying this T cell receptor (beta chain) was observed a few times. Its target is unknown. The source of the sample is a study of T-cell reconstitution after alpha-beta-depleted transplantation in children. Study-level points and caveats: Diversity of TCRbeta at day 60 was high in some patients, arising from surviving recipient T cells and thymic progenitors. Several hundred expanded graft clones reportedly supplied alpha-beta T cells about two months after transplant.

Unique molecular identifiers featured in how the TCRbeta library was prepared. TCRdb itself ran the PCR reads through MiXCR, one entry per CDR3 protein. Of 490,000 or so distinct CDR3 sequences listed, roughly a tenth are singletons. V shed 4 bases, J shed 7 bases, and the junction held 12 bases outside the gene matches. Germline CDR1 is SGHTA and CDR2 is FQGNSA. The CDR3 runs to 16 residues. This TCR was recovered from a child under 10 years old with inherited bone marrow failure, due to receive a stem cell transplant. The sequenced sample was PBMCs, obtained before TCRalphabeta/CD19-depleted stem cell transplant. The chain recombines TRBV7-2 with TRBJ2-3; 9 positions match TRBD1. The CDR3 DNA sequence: TGTGCCAGCAGCTCAAACGGACAGGGGAGCTTTCATACGCAGTATTTT. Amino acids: CASSSNGQGSFHTQYF. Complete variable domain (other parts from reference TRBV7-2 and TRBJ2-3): GAGVSQSPSNKVTEKGKDVELRCDPISGHTALYWYRQSLGQGLEFLIYFQGNSAPDKSGLPSDRFSAERTGGSVSTLTIQRTQQEDSAVYLCASSSNGQGSFHTQYFGPGTRLTVL.